Detailed here is one T cell receptor (beta chain). The antigen is unknown. The sample comes from a study of CD8+ T cells in alopecia areata. Study at large: Administration of oral tofacitinib to treated patients was at 5 to 10 mg twice daily. Study-level findings and limits: Mouse data revealed clearer TCR sharing than patient data did, a gap possibly tied to HLA.

Isolated RNA was reverse transcribed into cDNA used as the sequencing template. Clones were read by immunoSEQ multiplex PCR, and TCRdb kept only the in-frame ones, dropping some. The table has about 200,000 clones, 57% seen once. Alopecia areata patients provided lesional scalp punch biopsies and peripheral blood, both collected for the study. The starting material was CD4+ T cells sorted from blood, obtained at week 0. The receptor comes from a human donor with alopecia areata.

The CDR3 nucleotides are TGCAGCGTGCCCAAAACTAGCGGGAGGGCCCTTGATGAGCAGTTCTTC. Its translation: CSVPKTSGRALDEQFF. The V and J genes are TRBV29-1 and TRBJ2-1, with 13 bases matching TRBD2. V gave up 6 bases and J gave up 8 bases; unmatched junction bases: 13. In germline, CDR1 is SQVTM, CDR2 ANQGSEA. This CDR3 region has 16 residues.